The 22 T cell receptor beta chains in this list originate from one sample, sequenced in a study of T cells expressing NK-cell markers. TCRdb reprocessed the 5' RACE reads and keeps a single row for each CDR3 protein, giving no DNA. The repertoire shows 150,000 to 200,000 distinct CDR3 sequences; the top ten hold around 21%. The sequenced sample consisted of blood T cells: a sorted CD56 or NKG2C T cell subset, CD4+ or CD8+ T cells, or bulk PBMC T cells (not recorded which). The receptors were sampled from a man aged 18 to 69 in good health.

The rearrangement links TRBV19 to TRBJ1-2; TCRdb selects TRBD1, and the lack of DNA leaves this call unchecked. Germline assignment: CDR1 LNHDA and CDR2 SQIVND (reference sequence). CDR3 size: 16 residues. The CDR3 reads CASSISGHNPNYGYTF.

The V gene is TRBV2, the J gene TRBJ1-4; TCRdb gives TRBD1 as the D gene, but with no DNA this cannot be confirmed. Germline CDR1 reads SNHLY; CDR2 reads FYNNEI. The CDR3 consists of 15 residues. The CDR3 sequence: CASIRTRRLNEKLFF. Filled out from reference TRBV2 and TRBJ1-4, the complete variable domain reads EPEVTQTPSHQVTQMGQEVILRCVPISNHLYFYWYRQILGQKVEFLVSFYNNEISEKSEIFDDQFSVERPDGSNFTLKIRSTKLEDSAMYFCASIRTRRLNEKLFFGSGTQLSVL.

The chain joins TRBV15 to TRBJ2-3; TCRdb outputs TRBD2, but without DNA this stays unchecked. Germline values: CDR1 LNHNV, CDR2 YYDKDF (reference sequence). This CDR3 spans 15 amino acids. The CDR3 sequence: CATSRGTSRADTQYF. The whole variable domain, remainder taken from reference TRBV15 and TRBJ2-3, is DAMVIQNPRYQVTQFGKPVTLSCSQTLNHNVMYWYQQKSSQAPKLLFHYYDKDFNNEADTPDNFQSRRPNTSFCFLDIRSPGLGDTAMYLCATSRGTSRADTQYFGPGTRLTVL.

This chain links TRBV2 with TRBJ2-1; TCRdb calls TRBD2, which cannot be checked without DNA. Per the germline V gene, CDR1 is SNHLY and CDR2 is FYNNEI. The CDR3 totals 20 residues. The CDR3 sequence is CASAPWGGSSGGAYYNEQFF.

V is TRBV5-1 and J is TRBJ1-1; without DNA, the TCRdb call of TRBD1 cannot be checked. Germline CDR1 SGHRS, CDR2 YFSETQ. CDR3 length equals 18 residues. The chain's CDR3 is CASSIMGQGAAGNTEAFF.

The chain carries TRBV18 and TRBJ2-1; the D gene TCRdb calls, TRBD1, cannot be checked with no DNA. Germline CDR1 is KGHSH and CDR2 is LQKENI. The CDR3 covers 12 residues. The CDR3 here is CATTGAYHEQFF.

The chain combines TRBV20-1 with TRBJ2-1; TCRdb outputs TRBD1, but without DNA this stays unchecked. CDR1 and CDR2 from the germline V gene are DFQATT and SNEGSKA (reference sequence). The CDR3 extends over 15 amino acids. This chain's CDR3 is CSVCSEGEVFNEQFF.

The rearrangement links TRBV3-1 to TRBJ1-3; as DNA is missing, the TRBD1 call by TCRdb cannot be tested. The CDR3 is 15 residues long. Germline-derived CDR1 and CDR2 are LGHDT and YNNKEL (reference sequence). This CDR3 reads CASSQFSGWGNTIYF.

V is TRBV3-1 and J is TRBJ2-4; TCRdb outputs TRBD1, but without DNA this stays unchecked. CDR1 and CDR2 (germline): LGHDT, YNNKEL (reference sequence). The CDR3 spans 15 residues. This chain's CDR3 is CASSQALGQGDIQYF.

V usage is TRBV11-1 and J usage is TRBJ2-1; no DNA is available, so the TRBD2 call from TCRdb remains unchecked. The length of the CDR3 is 17 residues. Per the germline V gene, CDR1 is SGHAT and CDR2 is FQDESV (reference sequence). The CDR3 spells CASSLDSGQYSYNEQFF.

The chain uses TRBV18 and TRBJ1-5; the TRBD1 assignment by TCRdb is unverifiable without DNA. The CDR3 covers 16 residues. Per the germline V gene, CDR1 is KGHSH and CDR2 is LQKENI. The CDR3 here is CASSHEQGPSNQPQHF.

The V gene is TRBV21-1, the J gene TRBJ1-2; TCRdb indicates TRBD1, and absent DNA this call remains unverified. TRBV21-1 corresponds to a pseudogene. The CDR3 runs 14 residues. The CDR3 spells CASSAGTLNYGYTF.

The chain uses TRBV15 and TRBJ2-2. The germline gives CDR1 LNHNV, CDR2 YYDKDF (reference sequence). This CDR3 is built from 18 residues. The CDR3 loop reads CATSRESLWVRNTGELFF.

This chain joins TRBV5-4 and TRBJ2-7; TCRdb's D gene call, TRBD1, goes unchecked for lack of DNA. Germline-derived CDR1 and CDR2 are SGHNT and YYREEE (reference sequence). This CDR3 contains 15 residues. CDR3 amino acids: CASSFQGGTPPEQYF.

The chain links TRBV14 to TRBJ2-2; without DNA, the TCRdb call of TRBD2 cannot be checked. The CDR3 runs 18 residues. Germline CDR1 and CDR2: SGHDN and FVKESK. The CDR3 here is CASSQVATGLFLTGELFF. Variable domain in full (rest from reference TRBV14 and TRBJ2-2): EAGVTQFPSHSVIEKGQTVTLRCDPISGHDNLYWYRRVMGKEIKFLLHFVKESKQDESGMPNNRFLAERTGGTYSTLKVQPAELEDSGVYFCASSQVATGLFLTGELFFGEGSRLTVL.

V usage is TRBV29-1 and J usage is TRBJ1-6; TCRdb returns TRBD1, unconfirmable since there is no DNA. The CDR3 length is 18 residues. Looked up from germline, CDR1 is SQVTM and CDR2 is ANQGSEA. CDR3 sequence reads: CSVGNKFRDSFYNSPLHF.

The chain recombines TRBV30 with TRBJ2-5; with no DNA, the TCRdb D assignment of TRBD2 cannot be verified. The germline gives CDR1 GTSNPN, CDR2 SVGIG (reference sequence). The CDR3 extends over 15 amino acids. This CDR3 is CAWSHMGLAMETQYF.

J is TRBJ1-4 and V is TRBV20-1; checking the TCRdb D call of TRBD1 is not possible without DNA. CDR3 length: 15 amino acids. Germline assignment: CDR1 DFQATT and CDR2 SNEGSKA (reference sequence). This chain's CDR3 is CSARPAEGELEKLFF.

V gene TRBV6-5 combines with J gene TRBJ2-1; TCRdb picks TRBD1, but there is no DNA to check that call. This CDR3 is 15 amino acids long. Germline V lookup: CDR1 MNHEY, CDR2 SVGAGI. CDR3 in amino acids: CASSYPGTEVNEQFF.

This chain uses TRBV27 with TRBJ2-1; lacking DNA, the TRBD1 call made by TCRdb goes unchecked. The CDR3 loop spans 14 amino acids. Germline CDR1 MNHEY, CDR2 SMNVEV (reference sequence). This chain's CDR3 is CASSPYATGDEQFF.

The chain recombines TRBV20-1 with TRBJ1-6; lacking DNA, the TRBD1 call made by TCRdb goes unchecked. The CDR3 has 14 residues. Germline assignment: CDR1 DFQATT and CDR2 SNEGSKA (reference sequence). The CDR3 protein is CSARGQGESSPLHF.

The chain recombines TRBV28 with TRBJ1-5; TCRdb picks TRBD1, but there is no DNA to check that call. Germline V CDR1 and CDR2: MDHEN, SYDVKM. There are 19 residues in the CDR3. The CDR3 sequence: CASSKPLWAGGVLNQPQHF.